A single sample is the source of the 8 T cell receptor beta chains below, sequenced in a study of T cell responses to AZD1222 COVID-19 vaccine. Sequencing used immunoSEQ multiplex PCR; TCRdb keeps in-frame clones, though not all of them. The table has about 140,000 clones, approximately 93% seen once; the top ten hold around 10%. The source was peripheral blood, collected after recovery from COVID-19. The receptors were gathered from an adult who had recovered from COVID-19.

The rearrangement joins TRBV4-2 to TRBJ2-1; D call uncertain. Looked up from germline, CDR1 is LGHNA and CDR2 is YNFKEQ. V was cut by 1 base and J by 0 bases, with 10 bases left in between. The CDR3 covers 16 residues. The CDR3 bases are TGTGCCAGCAGCCAAGGGGCTGGCGCCTCCTACAATGAGCAGTTCTTC. It is translated as CASSQGAGASYNEQFF.

The chain is built from TRBV4-1 and TRBJ2-5; 7 bases are shared with TRBD1. Unmatched junction bases numbered 16, after V lost 8 bases and J lost 7 bases. The CDR3 contains 15 residues. Per germline, CDR1 MGHRA and CDR2 YSYEKL. The CDR3 spells CASAPDRTAFGTQYF. CDR3 coding DNA: TGCGCCAGCGCCCCGGACAGGACAGCATTCGGGACCCAGTACTTC.

The chain joins TRBV5-4 to TRBJ2-3, with D maybe TRBD2 (6 bases). V lost 4 bases and J 4 bases, leaving 19 bases between the germline ends. The CDR3 length is 16 residues. Germline assignment: CDR1 SGHNT and CDR2 YYREEE (reference sequence). The CDR3 sequence: CASSATGTPAADTQYF. Here the CDR3 DNA reads TGTGCCAGCAGCGCAACCGGGACTCCGGCTGCAGATACGCAGTATTTT. Full variable domain (outside the CDR3, taken from reference TRBV5-4 and TRBJ2-3): ETGVTQSPTHLIKTRGQQVTLRCSSQSGHNTVSWYQQALGQGPQFIFQYYREEENGRGNFPPRFSGLQFPNYSSELNVNALELDDSALYLCASSATGTPAADTQYFGPGTRLTVL.

This sequence joins TRBV27 and TRBJ2-1; 8 bases are shared with TRBD1. Germline V gene data show CDR1 as MNHEY and CDR2 as SMNVEV (reference sequence). The CDR3 contains 16 residues. Trimming at V came to 3 bases and at J to 6 bases, leaving 10 bases not matched to a gene. CDR3 protein: CASSLSTGTGGNEQFF. The DNA for the CDR3 is TGTGCCAGCAGTTTGTCGACAGGGACAGGAGGCAATGAGCAGTTCTTC.

The rearrangement joins TRBV28 to TRBJ1-2; D ambiguous. The CDR3 spans 15 residues. V dropped 5 bases and J dropped 6 bases, with 19 bases sitting between them. The germline CDR1 and CDR2 sequences are MDHEN and SYDVKM. The CDR3 protein is CASSSAGVPGDGYTF. Here the CDR3 DNA reads TGTGCCAGCAGTAGTGCTGGGGTACCCGGGGATGGCTACACCTTC.

This chain connects TRBV19 to TRBJ1-6, with 9 bases matching TRBD1. CDR1 is LNHDA and CDR2 is SQIVND in the germline V gene (reference sequence). V lost 5 bases to trimming and J lost 7 bases; unmatched junction nucleotides: 6. This CDR3 contains 15 residues. CDR3 in amino acids: CASSLDRGSNSPLHF. The CDR3 DNA sequence: TGTGCCAGTAGTTTGGACAGGGGCTCCAATTCACCCCTCCACTTT.

The chain carries TRBV28 and TRBJ2-7; tentative D call: TRBD1 (5 bases). The germline V gene encodes CDR1 MDHEN and CDR2 SYDVKM. This CDR3 is built from 14 residues. V was cut by 4 bases and J by 3 bases, with 13 bases left in between. The CDR3 loop is CASSSREQGYEQYF. CDR3 nucleotide sequence: TGTGCCAGCAGTTCAAGAGAGCAGGGCTACGAGCAGTACTTC. The full variable domain, with the rest looked up from reference TRBV28 and TRBJ2-7, is DVKVTQSSRYLVKRTGEKVFLECVQDMDHENMFWYRQDPGLGLRLIYFSYDVKMKEKGDIPEGYSVSREKKERFSLILESASTNQTSMYLCASSSREQGYEQYFGPGTRLTVT.

The gene calls are TRBV30 and TRBJ1-6; 9 bases are shared with TRBD1. Germline V lookup: CDR1 GTSNPN, CDR2 SVGIG (reference sequence). Losses at the gene ends were 0 bases for V and 7 bases for J; bases not matched to a gene: 4. The CDR3 runs 15 residues. CDR3 residues: CAWSVPGTGNSPLHF. The CDR3 DNA is TGTGCCTGGAGTGTACCGGGGACAGGGAATTCACCCCTCCACTTT.